Listed below are T cell receptor beta chains from one sample, sequenced in a study of regulatory T cells in long-lasting Graves disease. TCRdb called the multiplex PCR reads again in MiXCR, with one record for every CDR3 protein. This table holds a few hundred thousand distinct CDR3 sequences, 14% to 15% found once. This same sample was also taken into another study, of T cells in Graves' hyperthyroidism and ophthalmopathy.

The sequencing here drew on peripheral blood mononuclear cells (PBMCs), taken at new diagnosis, from a patient treated with antithyroid drugs. These receptors came from a middle-aged woman with Graves disease. Both conserved end residues are part of each CDR3. The order of the fields is D gene, clone size, V gene, J gene, CDR3 DNA, CDR3 protein. A D gene is named only where the DNA matches it firmly. Clone sizes are given selectively: once, few, many, or a class where the clone is expanded.

>TRBD1|many|TRBV29-1|TRBJ2-7
TGCAGCGCATCCGGGACAGGGGGCGTCGAGCAGTACTTC
CSASGTGGVEQYF
>TRBD2|many|TRBV24-1|TRBJ2-1
TGTGCCACCAGTGACCGGGAGGGAAGCTCCTACAATGAGCAGTTCTTC
CATSDREGSSYNEQFF
>TRBD1|many|TRBV6-1|TRBJ2-5
TGTGCCAGCAGTAGGGACAGGGTAAAAGAGACCCAGTACTTC
CASSRDRVKETQYF
>TRBD1|many|TRBV2|TRBJ2-3
TGTGCCAGCGACAGGGAACACACAGATACGCAGTATTTT
CASDREHTDTQYF
>.|many|TRBV6-1|TRBJ1-6
TGTGCCAGCAGCAAAAGGAGGGACTTATTACCCCTCCACTTT
CASSKRRDLLPLHF
>TRBD2|many|TRBV3-1|TRBJ2-3
TGTGCCAGCAGCCACGGAGCGGGAGGTGGAGATACGCAGTATTTT
CASSHGAGGGDTQYF
>.|.|TRBV2|TRBJ1-2
TGTGCCAGCGGGGGATGGGGTGGCTACACCTTC
CASGGWGGYTF
>.|.|TRBV7-2|TRBJ2-5
TGTGCCAGCAGCTTAGGGTGGGTGGCTCAAGAGACCCAGTACTTC
CASSLGWVAQETQYF
>.|many|TRBV11-3|TRBJ2-3
TGTGCCAGCAGCTCTTCACTAGCCACCACAGATACGCAGTATTTT
CASSSSLATTDTQYF
>.|many|TRBV28|TRBJ2-5
TGTGCCAGCAGTTTAGACCCCCGGGAGACCCAGTACTTC
CASSLDPRETQYF
>.|.|TRBV28|TRBJ2-2
TGTGCCAGCACCAAGGGGGACACCGGGGAGCTGTTTTTT
CASTKGDTGELFF
>TRBD1|.|TRBV13|TRBJ2-1
TGTGCCAGCAGCCGAGGGACAGCTTCCTACAATGAGCAGTTCTTC
CASSRGTASYNEQFF
>.|few|TRBV6-9|TRBJ2-7
TGTGCCAGCAGTTCCGCGGGGGCCGGAGATCCCTACGAGCAGTACTTC
CASSSAGAGDPYEQYF
>.|.|TRBV4-1|TRBJ2-3
TGCGCCACCGCAAGGCTAGCGCTGAGCACAGATACGCAGTATTTT
CATARLALSTDTQYF
>.|few|TRBV6-1|TRBJ1-4
TGTGCCAGCAGCAAAACCCGAGGGGTGAATGAAAAACTGTTTTTT
CASSKTRGVNEKLFF
>.|many|TRBV28|TRBJ2-7
TGTGCCAGCAGATTCCAGAGCTCCTACGAGCAGTACTTC
CASRFQSSYEQYF
>TRBD1|few|TRBV27|TRBJ1-1
TGTGCCAGCAGTTTAACAGGACAGGGGATGGCTTTCTTT
CASSLTGQGMAFF
>TRBD2|.|TRBV7-9|TRBJ2-2
TGTGCCAGCAGCTTAGCCGGGAGGCCCACCGGGGAGCTGCTTTTT
CASSLAGRPTGELLF
>.|.|TRBV7-9|TRBJ1-2
TGTGCCAGCAGCTTAGCCCCCATCTCAAGGGGTCATGGCTACACCTTC
CASSLAPISRGHGYTF
>.|many|TRBV2|TRBJ2-1
TGTGCCAGCATTCTGGGGGGGGCAGGCACCTACAATGAGCAGTTCTTC
CASILGGAGTYNEQFF
>.|.|TRBV7-8|TRBJ2-5
TGTGCCAGCAGGTTGAAACCCCCAGGGAAGTACCAAGAGACCCAGTACTTC
CASRLKPPGKYQETQYF
>TRBD2|few|TRBV20-1|TRBJ2-7
TGCAGTGCTTCCTCTTGGGGATCGGGACTAGCGGGAGAGGGGCAGTACTTC
CSASSWGSGLAGEGQYF
>.|many|TRBV28|TRBJ1-1
TGTGCCAGCAGGTACTCAGGGGCCGACAACACTGAAGCTTTCTTT
CASRYSGADNTEAFF
>.|.|TRBV7-8|TRBJ2-2
TGTGCCAGCAGCTTGACGGTTAGAATCGGGGAGCTGTTTTTT
CASSLTVRIGELFF
>TRBD1|.|TRBV28|TRBJ2-7
TGTGCCAGCAGAGGGGACAGGACCCACGAGCAGTACTTC
CASRGDRTHEQYF
>TRBD2|many|TRBV7-3|TRBJ2-3
TGTGCCAGCAGCTCTAGCGGGAGTGGGGATACGCAGTATTTT
CASSSSGSGDTQYF
>.|many|TRBV10-2|TRBJ1-1
TGCGCCAGCAGTGAGATTGGCACTGAAGCTTTCTTT
CASSEIGTEAFF
>TRBD1|many|TRBV12-3/TRBV12-4|TRBJ1-6
TGTGCCAGCAGTTCCCCGGACAGGGGGCTTTCACCCCTCCACTTT
CASSSPDRGLSPLHF
>.|many|TRBV7-2|TRBJ2-7
TGTGCCAGCTCCCATTCTCTGGGGCTTAGCTCCTACGAGCAGTACTTC
CASSHSLGLSSYEQYF
>.|few|TRBV19|TRBJ1-5
TGTGCCAGACCCCGGATCTGGGATAGCAATCAGCCCCAGCATTTT
CARPRIWDSNQPQHF
>TRBD1|many|TRBV7-3|TRBJ1-1
TGTGCCAGCAGCCCGTCGGGGGACAGAATTAACACTGAAGCTTTCTTT
CASSPSGDRINTEAFF
>.|many|TRBV5-1|TRBJ2-7
TGCGCCAGCAGCTTGAGTGGCGTTTCCTACGAGCAGTACTTC
CASSLSGVSYEQYF
>TRBD2|.|TRBV19|TRBJ2-1
TGTGCCAGTAGTATAGAGGCCCTCCGGGCTAGCGGGAGGGGCAATGAGCAGTTCTTC
CASSIEALRASGRGNEQFF
>.|.|TRBV30|TRBJ2-3
TGTGCCTGGAGTGTGGGCGCTGCAGATACGCAGTATTTT
CAWSVGAADTQYF
>TRBD2|few|TRBV7-9|TRBJ2-3
TGTGCCAGCAGCTTTCTCCGTAGCGGCGGGAGGGCTGCCAGCACAGATACGCAGTATTTT
CASSFLRSGGRAASTDTQYF
>TRBD1|few|TRBV5-1|TRBJ1-4
TGCGCCAGCAGCATTTTAGGGACAGCGGAGGAACGTCCTAATGAAAAACTGTTTTTT
CASSILGTAEERPNEKLFF
>.|many|TRBV6-1|TRBJ2-6
TGTGCCAGCAAACCGGTTCGGAGCGGGGCCAACGTCCTGACTTTC
CASKPVRSGANVLTF
>.|many|TRBV12-5|TRBJ2-2
TGTGCTAGTGGTTTAGCAGGGGCGCTTACCGGGGAGCTGTTTTTT
CASGLAGALTGELFF
>.|many|TRBV28|TRBJ1-2
TGTGCCAGCCTTCCCCCGGACAGACCGAACTATGGCTACACCTTC
CASLPPDRPNYGYTF
>.|many|TRBV6-1|TRBJ2-3
TGTGCCAGCAGTGAAGCCGGCAGTAATACGCAGTATTTT
CASSEAGSNTQYF
>TRBD1|many|TRBV12-5|TRBJ2-1
TGTGCTAGTGGGGACTTGACAGGGGGGAGCTACAATGAGCAGTTCTTC
CASGDLTGGSYNEQFF
>TRBD2|few|TRBV2|TRBJ2-1
TGTGCCAGCAGTGAAGGGACTAGCGGGTCCTCCTACAATGAGCAGTTCTTC
CASSEGTSGSSYNEQFF
>TRBD1|.|TRBV3-1|TRBJ1-2
TGTGCCAGCAGCCAAGAGGGGACAGGGGGCAGTGGCTACACCTTC
CASSQEGTGGSGYTF
>.|many|TRBV28|TRBJ2-1
TGTGCCAGCAGACCTGACGCCCTCTCCTACAATGAGCAGTTCTTC
CASRPDALSYNEQFF
>.|many|TRBV12-3/TRBV12-4|TRBJ2-1
TGTGCCAGCAGTCTCCCCGTGGGGGGCTACAATGAGCAGTTCTTC
CASSLPVGGYNEQFF
>.|many|TRBV5-4|TRBJ1-5
TGTGCCAGCAGCTTGGATCTAAATCAGCCCCAGCATTTT
CASSLDLNQPQHF
>TRBD1|.|TRBV29-1|TRBJ1-2
TGCAGCGCCCCCCCCCGGGACAGGGCGTTGGGGGGCTATGGCTACACCTTC
CSAPPRDRALGGYGYTF
>.|many|TRBV2|TRBJ2-7
TGTGCCAGCAGGACCTCCGGGACGGCCTCCTACGAGCAGTACTTC
CASRTSGTASYEQYF
>.|many|TRBV29-1|TRBJ2-7
TGCAGCGTTGTTGGGCAGACCTACGAGCAGTACTTC
CSVVGQTYEQYF
>TRBD2|many|TRBV9|TRBJ2-1
TGTGCCAGCAGCGTAGGTGGCGGGAGGACCATCAACAATGAGCAGTTCTTC
CASSVGGGRTINNEQFF
>.|many|TRBV2|TRBJ2-7
TGTGCCAGCAGTCCCCTTGGGGGAGAGTTCCACGAGCAGTACTTC
CASSPLGGEFHEQYF
>.|many|TRBV18|TRBJ2-1
TGTGCCAGCTCACCACCCGTCGCGGGGGAGCAGTTCTTC
CASSPPVAGEQFF
>.|many|TRBV14|TRBJ1-1
TGTGCCAGCAGCCAAGGGTGGGGGACAACCCCTGAAGCTTTCTTT
CASSQGWGTTPEAFF
>TRBD1|many|TRBV12-3/TRBV12-4|TRBJ2-1
TGTGCCAGCAGTTTGACAGGGGGGTACAATGAGCAGTTCTTC
CASSLTGGYNEQFF
>TRBD2|.|TRBV10-3|TRBJ2-5
TGTGCCATCAGTGAGTCAGCGGGGGGAGAGACCCAGTACTTC
CAISESAGGETQYF